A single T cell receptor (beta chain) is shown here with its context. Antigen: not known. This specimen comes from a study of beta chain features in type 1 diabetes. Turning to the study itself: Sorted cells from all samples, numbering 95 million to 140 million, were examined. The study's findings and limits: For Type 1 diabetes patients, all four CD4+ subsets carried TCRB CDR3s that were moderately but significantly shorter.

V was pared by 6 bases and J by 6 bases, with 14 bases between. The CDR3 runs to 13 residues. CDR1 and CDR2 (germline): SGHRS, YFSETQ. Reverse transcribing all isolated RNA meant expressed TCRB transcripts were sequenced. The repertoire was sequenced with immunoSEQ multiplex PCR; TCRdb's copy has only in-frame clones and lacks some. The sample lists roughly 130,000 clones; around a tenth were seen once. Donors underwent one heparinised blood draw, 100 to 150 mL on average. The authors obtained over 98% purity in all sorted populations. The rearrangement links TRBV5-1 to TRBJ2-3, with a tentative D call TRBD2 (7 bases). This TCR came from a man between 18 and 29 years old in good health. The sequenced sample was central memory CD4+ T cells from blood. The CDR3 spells CASMNSGGDTQYF. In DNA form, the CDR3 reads TGCGCCAGCATGAATTCGGGGGGCGATACGCAGTATTTT.